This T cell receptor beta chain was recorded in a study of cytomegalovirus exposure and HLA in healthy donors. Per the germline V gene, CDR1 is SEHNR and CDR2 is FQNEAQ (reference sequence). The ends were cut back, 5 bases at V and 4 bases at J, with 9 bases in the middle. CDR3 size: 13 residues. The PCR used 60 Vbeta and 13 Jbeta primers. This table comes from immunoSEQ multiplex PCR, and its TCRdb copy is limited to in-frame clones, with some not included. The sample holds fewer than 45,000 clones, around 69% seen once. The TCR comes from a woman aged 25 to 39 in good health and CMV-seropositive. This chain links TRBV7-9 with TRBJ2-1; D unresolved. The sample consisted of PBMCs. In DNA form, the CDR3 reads TGTGCCAGCAGCCCCCAGTCGTACAATGAGCAGTTCTTC. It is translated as CASSPQSYNEQFF. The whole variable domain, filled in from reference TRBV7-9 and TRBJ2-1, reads DTGVSQNPRHKITKRGQNVTFRCDPISEHNRLYWYRQTLGQGPEFLTYFQNEAQLEKSRLLSDRFSAERPKGSFSTLEIQRTEQGDSAMYLCASSPQSYNEQFFGPGTRLTVL.